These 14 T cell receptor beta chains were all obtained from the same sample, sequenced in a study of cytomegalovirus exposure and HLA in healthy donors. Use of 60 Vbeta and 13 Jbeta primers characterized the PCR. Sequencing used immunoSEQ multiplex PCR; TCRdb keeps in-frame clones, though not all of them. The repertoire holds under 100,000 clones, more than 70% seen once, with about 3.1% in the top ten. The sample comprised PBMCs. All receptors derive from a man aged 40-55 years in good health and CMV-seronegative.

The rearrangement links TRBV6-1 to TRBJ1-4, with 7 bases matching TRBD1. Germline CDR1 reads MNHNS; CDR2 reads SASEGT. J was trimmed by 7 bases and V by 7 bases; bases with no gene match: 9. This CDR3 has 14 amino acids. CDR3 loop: CASTLSGTAEKLFF. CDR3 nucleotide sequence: TGTGCCAGCACCTTATCCGGGACAGCTGAAAAACTGTTTTTT.

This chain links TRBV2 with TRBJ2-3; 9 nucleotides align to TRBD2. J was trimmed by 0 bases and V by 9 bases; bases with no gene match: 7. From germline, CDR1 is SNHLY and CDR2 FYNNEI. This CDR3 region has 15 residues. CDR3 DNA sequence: TGTGCCAGGTTTAGCGGGGGAGCTAGCACAGATACGCAGTATTTT. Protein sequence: CARFSGGASTDTQYF.

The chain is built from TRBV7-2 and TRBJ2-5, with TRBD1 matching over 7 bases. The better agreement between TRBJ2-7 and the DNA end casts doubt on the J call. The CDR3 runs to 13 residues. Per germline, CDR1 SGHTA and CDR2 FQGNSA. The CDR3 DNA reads TGTGCCAGCAAGGGGACAGAGTCCTACGAGCAGTACTTC. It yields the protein CASKGTESYEQYF.

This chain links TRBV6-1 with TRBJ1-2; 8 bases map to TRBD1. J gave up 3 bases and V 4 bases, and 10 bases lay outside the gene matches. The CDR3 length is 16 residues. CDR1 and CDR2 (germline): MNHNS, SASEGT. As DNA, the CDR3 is TGTGCCAGCAGTGGGCGACAGGGGCCCGCGCACTATGGCTACACCTTC. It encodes CASSGRQGPAHYGYTF.

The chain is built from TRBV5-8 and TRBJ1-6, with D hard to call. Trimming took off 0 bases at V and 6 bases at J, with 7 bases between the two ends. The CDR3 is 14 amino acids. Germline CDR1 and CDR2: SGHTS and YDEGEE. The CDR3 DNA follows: TGTGCCAGCAGCTTGGTTCAGATTAATTCACCCCTCCACTTT. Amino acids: CASSLVQINSPLHF.

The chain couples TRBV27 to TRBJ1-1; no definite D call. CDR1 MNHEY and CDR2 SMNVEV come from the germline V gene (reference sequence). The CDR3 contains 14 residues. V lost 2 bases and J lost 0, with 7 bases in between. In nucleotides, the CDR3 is TGTGCCAGCAGTTTACAGCGAGTGAACACTGAAGCTTTCTTT. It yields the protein CASSLQRVNTEAFF.

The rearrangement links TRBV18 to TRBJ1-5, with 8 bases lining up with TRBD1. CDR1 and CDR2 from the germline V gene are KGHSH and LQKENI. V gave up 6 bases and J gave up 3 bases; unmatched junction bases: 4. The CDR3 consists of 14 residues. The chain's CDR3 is CASSPTGDNQPQHF. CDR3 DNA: TGTGCCAGCTCGCCGACAGGGGACAATCAGCCCCAGCATTTT.

DNA of the CDR3: TGTGCCAGCAGCGGACCACTAGCGGGGGGCAAGCAGTACTTC. Encoded protein: CASSGPLAGGKQYF. V and J are TRBV9 and TRBJ2-7, with TRBD2 identical over 12 bases. The CDR3 sequence is 14 residues long. Germline loops: CDR1 SGDLS, CDR2 YYNGEE. Trimming cost V 3 bases and J 8 bases; bases outside gene matches: 6.

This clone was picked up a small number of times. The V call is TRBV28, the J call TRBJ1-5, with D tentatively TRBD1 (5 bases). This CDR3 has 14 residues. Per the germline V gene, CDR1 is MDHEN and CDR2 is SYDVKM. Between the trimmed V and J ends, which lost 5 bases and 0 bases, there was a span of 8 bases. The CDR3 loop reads CASSRDSSNQPQHF. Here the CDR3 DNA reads TGTGCCAGCAGTCGAGACAGTAGCAATCAGCCCCAGCATTTT.

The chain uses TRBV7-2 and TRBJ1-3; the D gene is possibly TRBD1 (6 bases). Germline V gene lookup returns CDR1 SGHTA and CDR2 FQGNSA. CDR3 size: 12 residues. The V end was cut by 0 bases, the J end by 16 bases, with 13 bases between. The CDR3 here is CASSLALGQPYF. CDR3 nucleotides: TGTGCCAGCAGCTTAGCGCTTGGACAGCCGTATTTT.

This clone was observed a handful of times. The DNA of the CDR3 is TGTGCCTGGAGTGTACTCCCCGGGGTCCAGCATTTT. Its translation is CAWSVLPGVQHF. The V gene is TRBV30, the J gene TRBJ1-5; D not certain. Germline V gene lookup returns CDR1 GTSNPN and CDR2 SVGIG (reference sequence). This CDR3 has 12 amino acids. Trimming left V 0 bases short and J 12 bases short, with 12 bases between.

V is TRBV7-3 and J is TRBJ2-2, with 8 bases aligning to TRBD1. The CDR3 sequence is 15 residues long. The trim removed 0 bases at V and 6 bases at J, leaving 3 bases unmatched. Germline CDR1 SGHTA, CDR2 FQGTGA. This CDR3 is CASSLTQGAAGELFF. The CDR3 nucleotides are TGTGCCAGCAGCTTAACTCAGGGGGCGGCCGGGGAGCTGTTTTTT.

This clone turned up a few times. CDR3 region: CASSLVTGERYTEAFF. For the CDR3, the DNA is TGTGCCAGCAGCTTAGTGACGGGGGAGAGGTACACTGAAGCTTTCTTT. This sequence joins TRBV7-8 and TRBJ1-1; D perhaps matches TRBD1 (5 bases). CDR1 and CDR2 from the germline V gene are SGHVS and FQNEAQ. This CDR3 contains 16 residues. Trimming stripped 1 base from V and 3 bases from J, with 15 bases between.

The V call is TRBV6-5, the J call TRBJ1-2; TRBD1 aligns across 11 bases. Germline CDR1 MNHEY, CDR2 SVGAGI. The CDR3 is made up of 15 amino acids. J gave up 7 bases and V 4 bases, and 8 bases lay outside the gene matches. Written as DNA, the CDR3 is TGTGCCAGCAGTTTCGCGGACAGGGGGCGATTTGGCTACACCTTC. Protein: CASSFADRGRFGYTF.